This TCR beta chain was sequenced for a study of cytomegalovirus exposure and HLA in healthy donors. Primers: 60 Vbeta forward and 13 Jbeta reverse. Produced via immunoSEQ multiplex PCR; TCRdb's table is partial and in-frame only. The repertoire holds 90,000 to 150,000 clones, with over 60% as singletons. This TCR was sampled from a man aged 35 to 55 in good health and CMV-seropositive. The specimen was PBMCs.

The chain's CDR3 is CASSLWGRDEQFF. The CDR3 nucleotides are TGTGCCAGCAGTTTATGGGGCAGGGATGAGCAGTTCTTC. V is TRBV27 and J is TRBJ2-1; the D gene is possibly TRBD1 (5 bases). Germline CDR1 is MNHEY and CDR2 is SMNVEV (reference sequence). V lost 1 base, J lost 8 bases, and 9 bases lay in between. The length of the CDR3 is 13 residues.